Sequencing of this T cell receptor beta chain was carried out in a study of cytomegalovirus exposure and HLA in healthy donors. In this sample, this clone turned up a few times. No antigen is known for it. Study-level results: DRB1 showed the most TCR associations and HLA-C the fewest in a later analysis, as rates varied by HLA locus. Immune exposure information available was restricted to CMV serostatus. A further, later analysis showed that HLA-associated TCR beta chains (compared with equally common others) were more clonally expanded.

PCR involved 60 Vbeta and 13 Jbeta primers. Data came from immunoSEQ multiplex PCR; TCRdb stores just in-frame clones and leaves some out. The table has fewer than 250,000 clones, around four fifths seen once. CDR1 and CDR2 from the germline V gene are SGHDN and FVKESK. The CDR3 length is 17 residues. J lost 5 bases, V lost 4 bases, and 17 bases had no gene match. The specimen was PBMCs. The sequence was obtained from a man aged 35 to 55 in good health and CMV-seropositive. This chain uses TRBV14 with TRBJ2-7, with TRBD1 matching over 7 bases. CDR3 nucleotides: TGTGCCAGCAGCCTTTTTCGACAGGGACACGGGATCGACGAGCAGTACTTC. The encoded protein is CASSLFRQGHGIDEQYF.